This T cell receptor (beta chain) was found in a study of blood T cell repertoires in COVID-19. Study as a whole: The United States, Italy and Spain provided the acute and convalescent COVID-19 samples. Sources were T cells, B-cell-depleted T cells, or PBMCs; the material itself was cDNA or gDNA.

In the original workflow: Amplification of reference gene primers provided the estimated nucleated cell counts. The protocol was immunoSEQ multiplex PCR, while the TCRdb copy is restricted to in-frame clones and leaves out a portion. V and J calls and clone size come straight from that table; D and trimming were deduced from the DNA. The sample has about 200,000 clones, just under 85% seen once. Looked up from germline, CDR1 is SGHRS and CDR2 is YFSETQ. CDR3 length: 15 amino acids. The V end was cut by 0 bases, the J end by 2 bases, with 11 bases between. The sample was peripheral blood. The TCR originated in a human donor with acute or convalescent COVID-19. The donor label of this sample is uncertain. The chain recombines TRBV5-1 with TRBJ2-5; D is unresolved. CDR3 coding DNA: TGCGCCAGCAGCTTGGTCTCCTACAGTCAAGAGACCCAGTACTTC. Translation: CASSLVSYSQETQYF.